The 24 T cell receptor beta chains presented below share a single source sample, sequenced in a study of shared clonotypes between healthy human individuals. Data came from immunoSEQ multiplex PCR; TCRdb stores just in-frame clones and leaves some out. The sample has hundreds of thousands of clones; 95% to 97% are singletons. The sequencing input was naive CD4+ T cells sorted from blood. Subset of the sample: CD45RA+ positively selected. The source is a woman in her 30s in good health.

This chain links TRBV6-6 with TRBJ2-2; tentatively, D is TRBD2 (5 bases). Trimming removed 2 bases from V and 4 bases from J, with 5 bases in between. CDR1 is MNHNY and CDR2 is SVGAGI in the germline V gene (reference sequence). The CDR3 length is 13 residues. The CDR3 DNA reads TGTGCCAGCAGTTACGAGGGCACCGGGGAGCTGTTTTTT. It specifies CASSYEGTGELFF.

V gene TRBV10-2 combines with J gene TRBJ2-2, with D tentatively TRBD2 (6 bases). V lost 3 bases and J 3 bases, leaving 11 bases between the germline ends. Germline V gene data show CDR1 as WSHSY and CDR2 as SAAADI. This CDR3 has 15 residues. CDR3: CASSDREYHTGELFF. In DNA, the CDR3 is TGCGCCAGCAGTGACCGGGAGTACCACACCGGGGAGCTGTTTTTT.

The gene calls are TRBV7-8 and TRBJ1-4; D not certain. Trimming stripped 6 bases from V and 3 bases from J, with 14 bases between. The CDR3 contains 15 residues. Germline V gene sequence: CDR1 SGHVS, CDR2 FQNEAQ. The CDR3 here is CASRSPVGANEKLFF. CDR3 DNA: TGTGCCAGCAGGAGCCCTGTAGGTGCTAATGAAAAACTGTTTTTT.

The rearrangement joins TRBV5-1 to TRBJ2-5; 12 nucleotides align to TRBD2. Trimming cost V 4 bases and J 2 bases; bases outside gene matches: 3. The CDR3 consists of 15 residues. Per germline, CDR1 SGHRS and CDR2 YFSETQ. CDR3 nucleotides: TGCGCCAGCAGCACAGGGACTAGCGGGCAAGAGACCCAGTACTTC. This sequence encodes CASSTGTSGQETQYF.

Notes on this clone: At the DNA level, this CDR3 is encoded by other sequences in the same sample as well. The V call is TRBV6-1, the J call TRBJ1-5; weak D call: TRBD1 (5 bases). The CDR3 loop spans 13 amino acids. Germline V gives CDR1 MNHNS, CDR2 SASEGT. Trimming removed 4 bases from V and 1 base from J, with 5 bases in between. The CDR3 nucleotides are TGTGCCAGCAGTGGACAGAGCAATCAGCCCCAGCATTTT. Protein product: CASSGQSNQPQHF.

The chain employs TRBV7-8 and TRBJ2-1; no definite D call. V was clipped by 1 base and J by 5 bases, with 6 bases between them. The CDR3 runs 13 residues. Per the germline V gene, CDR1 is SGHVS and CDR2 is FQNEAQ. The CDR3 DNA reads TGTGCCAGCAGCTTAGTTGAGAACAATGAGCAGTTCTTC. Protein: CASSLVENNEQFF.

The gene calls are TRBV19 and TRBJ2-5, with 9 bases fitting TRBD1. CDR1 and CDR2 from the germline V gene are LNHDA and SQIVND (reference sequence). V was clipped by 3 bases and J by 4 bases; unmatched bases: 6. CDR3 length: 15 residues. The CDR3 DNA reads TGTGCCAGTAGTATGGGTGGGACAGGGAGAGAGACCCAGTACTTC. It is translated as CASSMGGTGRETQYF.

This clone was recorded once. The J gene is TRBJ2-2, the V gene TRBV11-1; D perhaps matches TRBD2 (6 bases). Germline CDR1 reads SGHAT; CDR2 reads FQDESV (reference sequence). Trimming removed 5 bases from V and 3 bases from J, with 25 bases in between. This CDR3 is built from 19 residues. The CDR3 region is CASSPRGRYRSSDTGELFF. CDR3 bases: TGTGCCAGCAGCCCCCGGGGGAGATACCGGAGTTCCGACACCGGGGAGCTGTTTTTT.

The chain is built from TRBV10-3 and TRBJ2-7; 9 nucleotides line up with TRBD2. Unmatched junction bases numbered 14, after V lost 10 bases and J lost 4 bases. Germline V gene sequence: CDR1 ENHRY, CDR2 SYGVKD. The CDR3 length is 15 residues. The CDR3 DNA reads TGTGCCAGTACCGGGACTAGCTCTGTGGGGTACGAGCAGTACTTC. It specifies CASTGTSSVGYEQYF.

This clone has only one observation. J is TRBJ2-7 and V is TRBV28; D is undetermined. V was trimmed by 5 bases and J by 2 bases, leaving 10 bases between them. The CDR3 totals 13 residues. Germline V gene lookup returns CDR1 MDHEN and CDR2 SYDVKM. The CDR3 DNA reads TGTGCCAGCAGTCCACACCAGACCTACGAGCAGTACTTC. The encoded protein is CASSPHQTYEQYF.

The chain joins TRBV5-1 to TRBJ1-1, with 7 bases that match TRBD1. Unmatched junction bases numbered 3, after V lost 4 bases and J lost 3 bases. The CDR3 totals 13 residues. CDR1 and CDR2 (germline): SGHRS, YFSETQ. The CDR3, as DNA: TGCGCCAGCAGCAAAGGACAGGACACTGAAGCTTTCTTT. It specifies CASSKGQDTEAFF.

As to this clone: This same CDR3 is encoded by further DNA sequences in the sample. The J gene is TRBJ2-7, the V gene TRBV18; D might be TRBD2 (6 bases). V lost 3 bases and J 0 bases, leaving 6 bases between the germline ends. CDR3 length: 13 amino acids. Per the germline V gene, CDR1 is KGHSH and CDR2 is LQKENI. CDR3: CASSPGSSYEQYF. CDR3 sequence (DNA): TGTGCCAGCTCACCCGGGAGCTCCTACGAGCAGTACTTC.

This chain links TRBV25-1 with TRBJ2-2; D is perhaps TRBD2 (7 bases). Trimming took 7 bases from V and 2 from J, leaving 14 bases between them. The germline V gene has CDR1 MGHDK and CDR2 SYGVNS. The CDR3 contains 15 residues. The CDR3: CASIQGGGNTGELFF. As DNA, the CDR3 is TGTGCCAGCATTCAGGGAGGGGGAAACACCGGGGAGCTGTTTTTT.

The chain couples TRBV5-4 to TRBJ2-5, with D perhaps being TRBD1 or TRBD2 (5 bases each). The J call could be wrong; TRBJ2-7 is a better fit for the DNA end. Germline V lookup: CDR1 SGHNT, CDR2 YYREEE (reference sequence). The CDR3 consists of 13 residues. The CDR3 DNA reads TGTGCCAGCAGCTGGGACCTAGGGCTCGAGCAGTACTTC. Protein: CASSWDLGLEQYF.

J is TRBJ1-1 and V is TRBV6-5; D not resolved. Trimming removed 7 bases at V and 2 bases at J, with 17 bases between. The CDR3 has 15 residues. The germline gives CDR1 MNHEY, CDR2 SVGAGI. The CDR3 region is CASNYVSGPNTEAFF. The CDR3 DNA follows: TGTGCCAGCAACTATGTGAGTGGGCCAAACACTGAAGCTTTCTTT.

The rearrangement links TRBV28 to TRBJ1-6; D call uncertain. This CDR3 is 14 amino acids long. Germline-derived CDR1 and CDR2 are MDHEN and SYDVKM. V was pared by 8 bases and J by 7 bases, with 15 bases between. CDR3 protein: CASHRLQENSPLHF. The DNA for the CDR3 is TGTGCCAGCCACCGGTTGCAGGAAAATTCACCCCTCCACTTT.

The chain links TRBV5-1 to TRBJ1-6; 8 bases fit TRBD1. Germline V CDR1 and CDR2: SGHRS, YFSETQ. The J segment lost 6 bases and the V segment lost 4 bases, leaving 6 bases of the junction unmatched. The CDR3 has 15 residues. The CDR3 here is CASSRPGQANSPLHF. The DNA for the CDR3 is TGCGCCAGCAGCAGGCCGGGACAGGCTAATTCACCCCTCCACTTT. The variable domain in full, with the rest retrieved from reference TRBV5-1 and TRBJ1-6, is KAGVTQTPRYLIKTRGQQVTLSCSPISGHRSVSWYQQTPGQGLQFLFEYFSETQRNKGNFPGRFSGRQFSNSRSEMNVSTLELGDSALYLCASSRPGQANSPLHFGNGTRLTVT.

This sequence joins TRBV5-1 and TRBJ2-1, with 11 bases aligning to TRBD2. The germline V gene encodes CDR1 SGHRS and CDR2 YFSETQ. The V gene end was trimmed by 4 bases and the J gene end by 5 bases; junction bases not matched to a gene: 5. The CDR3 spans 15 residues. CDR3 amino acids: CASSAGTSGNNEQFF. DNA for the CDR3: TGCGCCAGCAGCGCCGGGACTAGCGGTAACAATGAGCAGTTCTTC.

The rearrangement links TRBV28 to TRBJ1-2, with 10 bases fitting TRBD1. CDR1 and CDR2 (germline): MDHEN, SYDVKM. The CDR3 runs to 13 residues. V was pared by 10 bases and J by 6 bases, with 8 bases of the junction left unmatched. This CDR3 is CATTAGTGDGYTF. Here the CDR3 DNA reads TGTGCCACCACTGCCGGGACAGGGGATGGCTACACCTTC.

The chain carries TRBV28 and TRBJ1-3; D ambiguous. Germline V gene lookup returns CDR1 MDHEN and CDR2 SYDVKM. The V end was cut by 8 bases, the J end by 0 bases, with 5 bases between. The CDR3 has 12 amino acids. CDR3 sequence reads: CASGDSGNTIYF. CDR3 bases: TGTGCCAGCGGGGACTCTGGAAACACCATATATTTT.

The sample holds a few counts of this clone. J is TRBJ2-7 and V is TRBV27, with a tentative D call TRBD2 (6 bases). The V gene lost 5 bases and the J gene lost 6 bases, with 11 bases spanning the gap. The length of the CDR3 is 12 residues. The germline V gene encodes CDR1 MNHEY and CDR2 SMNVEV (reference sequence). The CDR3: CASSPSRGEQYF. The CDR3 coding sequence is TGTGCCAGCAGTCCGTCGCGGGGCGAGCAGTACTTC.

The chain carries TRBV2 and TRBJ2-5, with TRBD2 identical over 8 bases. CDR1 and CDR2 (germline): SNHLY, FYNNEI. J was trimmed by 3 bases and V by 1 base; bases with no gene match: 7. This CDR3 is built from 16 residues. In DNA, the CDR3 is TGTGCCAGCAGTGAAGTAAGCGGGAGTGTCAAAGAGACCCAGTACTTC. Translating gives CASSEVSGSVKETQYF.

This chain's CDR3 is CASSPVSTHTDTQYF. DNA of the CDR3: TGTGCCAGCTCACCAGTGTCGACCCACACAGATACGCAGTATTTT. The chain is built from TRBV18 and TRBJ2-3; D is undetermined. This CDR3 region has 15 residues. Germline V lookup: CDR1 KGHSH, CDR2 LQKENI. V was shortened by 2 bases and J by 2 bases, with 11 bases between the two germline ends.

The V gene is TRBV28, the J gene TRBJ1-4, with D hard to call. Trimming removed 7 bases from V and 8 bases from J, with 11 bases in between. Looked up from germline, CDR1 is MDHEN and CDR2 is SYDVKM. The CDR3 totals 12 residues. The CDR3 coding sequence is TGTGCCAGCACCTTACCGGGGGAAAAACTGTTTTTT. This gives the protein CASTLPGEKLFF.